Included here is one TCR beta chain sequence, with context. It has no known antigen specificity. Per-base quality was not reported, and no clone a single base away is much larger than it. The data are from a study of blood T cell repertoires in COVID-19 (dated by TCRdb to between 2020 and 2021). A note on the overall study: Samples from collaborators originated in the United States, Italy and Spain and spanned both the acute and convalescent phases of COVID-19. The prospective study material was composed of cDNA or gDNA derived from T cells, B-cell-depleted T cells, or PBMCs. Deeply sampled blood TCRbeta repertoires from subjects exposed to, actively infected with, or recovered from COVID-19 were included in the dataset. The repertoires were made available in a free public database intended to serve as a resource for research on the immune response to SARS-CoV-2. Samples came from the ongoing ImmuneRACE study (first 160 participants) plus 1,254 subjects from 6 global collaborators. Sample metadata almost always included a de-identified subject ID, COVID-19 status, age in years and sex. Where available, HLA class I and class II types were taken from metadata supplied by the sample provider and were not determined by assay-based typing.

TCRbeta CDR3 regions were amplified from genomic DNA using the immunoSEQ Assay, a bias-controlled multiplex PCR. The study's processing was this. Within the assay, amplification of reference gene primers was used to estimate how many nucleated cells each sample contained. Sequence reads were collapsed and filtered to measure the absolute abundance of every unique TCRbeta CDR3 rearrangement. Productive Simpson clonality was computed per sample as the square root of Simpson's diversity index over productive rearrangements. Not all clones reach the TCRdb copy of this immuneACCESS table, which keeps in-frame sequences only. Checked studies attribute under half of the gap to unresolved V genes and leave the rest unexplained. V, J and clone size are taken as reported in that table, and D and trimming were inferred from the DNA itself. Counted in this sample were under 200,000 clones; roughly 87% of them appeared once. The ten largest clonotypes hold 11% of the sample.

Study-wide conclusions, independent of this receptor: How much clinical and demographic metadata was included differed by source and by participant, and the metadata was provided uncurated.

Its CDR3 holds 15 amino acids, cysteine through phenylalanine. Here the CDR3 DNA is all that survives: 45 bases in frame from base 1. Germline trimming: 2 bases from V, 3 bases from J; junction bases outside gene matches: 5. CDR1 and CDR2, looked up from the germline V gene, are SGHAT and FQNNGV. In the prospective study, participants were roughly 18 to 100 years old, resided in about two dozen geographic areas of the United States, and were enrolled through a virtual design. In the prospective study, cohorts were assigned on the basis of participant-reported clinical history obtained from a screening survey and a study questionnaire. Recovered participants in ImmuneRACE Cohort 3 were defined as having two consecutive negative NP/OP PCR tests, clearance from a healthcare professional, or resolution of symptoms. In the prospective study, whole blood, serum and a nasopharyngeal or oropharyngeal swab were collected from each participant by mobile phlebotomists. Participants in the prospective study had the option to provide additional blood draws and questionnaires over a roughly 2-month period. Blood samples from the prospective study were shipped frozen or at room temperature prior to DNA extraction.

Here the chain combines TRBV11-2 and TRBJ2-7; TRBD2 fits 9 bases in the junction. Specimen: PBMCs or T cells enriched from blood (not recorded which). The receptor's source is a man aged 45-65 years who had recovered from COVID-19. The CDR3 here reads CASSLISGRGYEQYF. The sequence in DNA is TGTGCCAGCAGCTTAATTAGCGGGAGAGGCTACGAGCAGTACTTC.